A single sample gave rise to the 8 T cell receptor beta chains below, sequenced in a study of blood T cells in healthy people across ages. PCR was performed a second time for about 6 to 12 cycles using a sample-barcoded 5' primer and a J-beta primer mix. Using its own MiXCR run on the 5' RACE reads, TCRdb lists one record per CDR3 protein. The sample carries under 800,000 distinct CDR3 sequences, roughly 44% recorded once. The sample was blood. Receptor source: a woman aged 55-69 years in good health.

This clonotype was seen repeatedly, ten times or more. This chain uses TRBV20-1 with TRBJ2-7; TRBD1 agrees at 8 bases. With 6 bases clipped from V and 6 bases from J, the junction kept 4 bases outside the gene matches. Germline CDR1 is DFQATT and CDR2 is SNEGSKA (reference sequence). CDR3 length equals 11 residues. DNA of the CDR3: TGCAGTGCGGGTACAGGGGGCGAGCAGTACTTC. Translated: CSAGTGGEQYF.

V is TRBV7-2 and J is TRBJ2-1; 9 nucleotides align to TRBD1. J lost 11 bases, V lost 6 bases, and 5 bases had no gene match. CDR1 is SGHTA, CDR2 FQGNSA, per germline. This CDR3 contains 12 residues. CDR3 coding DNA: TGTGCCAGCAGATTACAGGGGGCTCAGCAGTTCTTC. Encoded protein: CASRLQGAQQFF. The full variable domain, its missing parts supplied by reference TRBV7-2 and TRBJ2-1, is GAGVSQSPSNKVTEKGKDVELRCDPISGHTALYWYRQSLGQGLEFLIYFQGNSAPDKSGLPSDRFSAERTGGSVSTLTIQRTQQEDSAVYLCASRLQGAQQFFGPGTRLTVL.

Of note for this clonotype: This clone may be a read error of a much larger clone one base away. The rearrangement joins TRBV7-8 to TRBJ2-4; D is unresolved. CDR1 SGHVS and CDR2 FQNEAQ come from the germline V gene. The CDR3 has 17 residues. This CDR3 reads CASTPKRILGAGNIRYF. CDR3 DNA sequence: TGTGCCAGCACCCCAAAGAGGATCCTCGGTGCTGGGAACATTCGGTACTTC.

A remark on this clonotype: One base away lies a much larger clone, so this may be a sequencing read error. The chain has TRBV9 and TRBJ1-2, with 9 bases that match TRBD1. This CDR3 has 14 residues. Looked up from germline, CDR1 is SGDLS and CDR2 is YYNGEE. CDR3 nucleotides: TGTGCCGGCAGCCCACCGGGACAGGGCTATGGCTACACCTTC. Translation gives CAGSPPGQGYGYTF.

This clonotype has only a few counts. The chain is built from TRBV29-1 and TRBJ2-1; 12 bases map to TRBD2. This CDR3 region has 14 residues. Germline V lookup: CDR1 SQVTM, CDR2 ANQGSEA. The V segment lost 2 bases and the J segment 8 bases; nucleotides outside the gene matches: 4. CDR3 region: CSVETSGRRDEQFF. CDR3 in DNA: TGCAGCGTTGAAACTAGCGGGAGGAGGGATGAGCAGTTCTTC.

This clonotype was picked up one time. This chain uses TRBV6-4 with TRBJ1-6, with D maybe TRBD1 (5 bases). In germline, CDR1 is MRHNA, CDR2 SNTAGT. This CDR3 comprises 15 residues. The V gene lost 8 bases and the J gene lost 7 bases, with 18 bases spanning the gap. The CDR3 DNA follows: TGTGCCAGCGGCGAAGTCGGGACGCCAAATTCACCCCTCCACTTT. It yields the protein CASGEVGTPNSPLHF.

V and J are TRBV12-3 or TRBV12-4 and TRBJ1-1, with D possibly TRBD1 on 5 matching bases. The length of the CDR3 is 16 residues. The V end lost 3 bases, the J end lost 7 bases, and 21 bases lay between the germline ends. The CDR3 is CASSFPFRGRTVEAFF. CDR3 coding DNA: TGTGCCAGCAGTTTCCCCTTCCGGGGACGAACCGTTGAAGCTTTCTTT.

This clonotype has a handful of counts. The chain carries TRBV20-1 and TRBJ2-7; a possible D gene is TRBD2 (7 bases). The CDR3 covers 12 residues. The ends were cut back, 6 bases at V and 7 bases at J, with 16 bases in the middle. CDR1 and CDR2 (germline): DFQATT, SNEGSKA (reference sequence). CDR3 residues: CSAAKGGNEQYF. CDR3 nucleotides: TGCAGTGCCGCCAAGGGGGGGAATGAGCAGTACTTC.